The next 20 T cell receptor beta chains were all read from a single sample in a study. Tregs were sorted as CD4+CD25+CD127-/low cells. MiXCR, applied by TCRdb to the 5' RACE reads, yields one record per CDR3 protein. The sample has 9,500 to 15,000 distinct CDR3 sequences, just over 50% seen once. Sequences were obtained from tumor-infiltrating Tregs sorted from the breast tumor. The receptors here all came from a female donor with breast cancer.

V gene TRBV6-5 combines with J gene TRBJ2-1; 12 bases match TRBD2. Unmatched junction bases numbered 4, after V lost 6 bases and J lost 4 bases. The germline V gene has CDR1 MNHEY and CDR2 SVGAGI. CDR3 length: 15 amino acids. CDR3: CASRVLAGGYNEQFF. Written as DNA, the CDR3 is TGTGCCAGCAGAGTACTAGCGGGAGGATACAATGAGCAGTTCTTC.

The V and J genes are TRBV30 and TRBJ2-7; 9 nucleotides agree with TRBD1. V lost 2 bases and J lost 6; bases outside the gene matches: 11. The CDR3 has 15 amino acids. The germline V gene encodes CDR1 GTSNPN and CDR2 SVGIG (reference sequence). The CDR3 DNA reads TGTGCCTGGAGTCCCTCCGGGACAGGGAGCCTCGAGCAGTACTTC. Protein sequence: CAWSPSGTGSLEQYF.

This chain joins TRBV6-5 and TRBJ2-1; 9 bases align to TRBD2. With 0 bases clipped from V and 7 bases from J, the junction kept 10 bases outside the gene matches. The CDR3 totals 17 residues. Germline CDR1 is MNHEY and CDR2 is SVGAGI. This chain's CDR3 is CASSYSILAGPKNEQFF. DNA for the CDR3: TGTGCCAGCAGTTACTCGATCCTAGCGGGGCCCAAAAATGAGCAGTTCTTC.

CDR3 sequence: CASSRLAAGETQYF. The CDR3 DNA sequence: TGTGCCAGCAGCCGACTAGCGGCGGGGGAGACCCAGTACTTC. This rearrangement joins TRBV3-1 to TRBJ2-5; 9 nucleotides match TRBD2. CDR1 is LGHDT and CDR2 is YNNKEL in the germline V gene (reference sequence). The CDR3 loop spans 14 amino acids. The V segment lost 4 bases and the J segment 5 bases; nucleotides outside the gene matches: 5.

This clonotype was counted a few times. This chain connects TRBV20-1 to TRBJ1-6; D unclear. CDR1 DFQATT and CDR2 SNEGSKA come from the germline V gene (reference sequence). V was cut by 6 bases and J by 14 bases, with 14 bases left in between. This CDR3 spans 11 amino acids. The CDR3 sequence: CSAGHGGTLHF. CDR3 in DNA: TGCAGTGCCGGTCATGGCGGTACCCTCCACTTT.

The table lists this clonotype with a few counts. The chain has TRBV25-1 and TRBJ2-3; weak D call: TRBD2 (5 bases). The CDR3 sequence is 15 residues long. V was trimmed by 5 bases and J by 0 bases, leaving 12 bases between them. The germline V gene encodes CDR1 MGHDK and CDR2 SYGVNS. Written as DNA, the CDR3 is TGTGCCAGCAGTAATACTAGAGCTAGCACAGATACGCAGTATTTT. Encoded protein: CASSNTRASTDTQYF.

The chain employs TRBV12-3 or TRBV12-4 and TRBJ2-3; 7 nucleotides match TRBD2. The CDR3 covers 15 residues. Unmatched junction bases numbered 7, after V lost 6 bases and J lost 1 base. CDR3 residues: CASSKLAEGTDTQYF. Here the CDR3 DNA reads TGTGCCAGCAGCAAGCTAGCGGAGGGCACAGATACGCAGTATTTT.

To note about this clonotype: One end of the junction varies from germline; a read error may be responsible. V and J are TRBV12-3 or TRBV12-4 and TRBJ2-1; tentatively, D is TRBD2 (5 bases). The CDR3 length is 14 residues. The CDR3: CAGRPGMGYNEQFF. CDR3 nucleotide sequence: TGTGCCGGCAGACCCGGGATGGGGTACAATGAGCAGTTCTTC.

The CDR3 coding sequence is TGCAGTGCTAGAGGGACTAGCGGAGCCTCCTACGAGCAGTACTTC. Amino acids: CSARGTSGASYEQYF. The chain recombines TRBV20-1 with TRBJ2-7, with 10 bases fitting TRBD2. CDR3 size: 15 residues. J was trimmed by 0 bases and V by 1 base; bases with no gene match: 3. Germline V gives CDR1 DFQATT, CDR2 SNEGSKA (reference sequence).

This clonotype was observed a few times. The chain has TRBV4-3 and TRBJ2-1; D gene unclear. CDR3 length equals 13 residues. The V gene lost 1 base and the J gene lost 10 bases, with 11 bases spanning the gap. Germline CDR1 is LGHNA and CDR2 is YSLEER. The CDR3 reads CASSQALRLEQFF. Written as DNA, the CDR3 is TGCGCCAGCAGCCAAGCCCTCAGGCTGGAGCAGTTCTTC.

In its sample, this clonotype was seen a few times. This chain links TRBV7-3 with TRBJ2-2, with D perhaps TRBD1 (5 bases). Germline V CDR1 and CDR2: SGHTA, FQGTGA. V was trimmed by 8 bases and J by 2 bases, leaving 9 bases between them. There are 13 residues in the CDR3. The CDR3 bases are TGTGCCAGCGGCAGGGTAAACACCGGGGAGCTGTTTTTT. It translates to CASGRVNTGELFF. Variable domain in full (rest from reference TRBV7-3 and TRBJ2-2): GAGVSQTPSNKVTEKGKYVELRCDPISGHTALYWYRQSLGQGPEFLIYFQGTGAADDSGLPNDRFFAVRPEGSVSTLKIQRTERGDSAVYLCASGRVNTGELFFGEGSRLTVL.

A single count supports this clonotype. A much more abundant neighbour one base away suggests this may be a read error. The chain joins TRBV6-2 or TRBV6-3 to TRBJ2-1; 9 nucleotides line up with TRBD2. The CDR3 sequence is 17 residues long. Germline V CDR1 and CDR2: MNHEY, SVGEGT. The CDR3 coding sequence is TGTGCCAGCAGTTACTCGCCAACTAGCGGGCTCTACAATGGGCAGTTCTTC. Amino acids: CASSYSPTSGLYNGQFF.

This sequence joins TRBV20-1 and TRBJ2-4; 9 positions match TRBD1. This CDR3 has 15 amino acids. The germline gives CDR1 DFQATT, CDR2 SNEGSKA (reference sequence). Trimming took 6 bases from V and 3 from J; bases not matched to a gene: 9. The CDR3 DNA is TGCAGTGCCGGTCGTGGGACAGGGTGCAAAAACATTCAGTACTTC. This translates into CSAGRGTGCKNIQYF.

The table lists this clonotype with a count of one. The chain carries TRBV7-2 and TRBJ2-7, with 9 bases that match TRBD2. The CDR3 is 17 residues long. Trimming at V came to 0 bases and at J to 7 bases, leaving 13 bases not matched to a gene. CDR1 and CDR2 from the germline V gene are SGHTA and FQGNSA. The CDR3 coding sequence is TGTGCCAGCAGCTTAGCGTTTGCGGGAGGGAGCTACAATGAGCAGTACGTC. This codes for CASSLAFAGGSYNEQYV.

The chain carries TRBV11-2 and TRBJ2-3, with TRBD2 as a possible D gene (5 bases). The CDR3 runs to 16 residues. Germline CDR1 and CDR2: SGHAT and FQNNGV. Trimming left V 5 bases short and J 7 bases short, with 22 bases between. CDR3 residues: CASSNEPRERKNTQYF. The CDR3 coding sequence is TGTGCCAGCAGCAATGAGCCAAGGGAGAGAAAGAATACGCAGTATTTT.

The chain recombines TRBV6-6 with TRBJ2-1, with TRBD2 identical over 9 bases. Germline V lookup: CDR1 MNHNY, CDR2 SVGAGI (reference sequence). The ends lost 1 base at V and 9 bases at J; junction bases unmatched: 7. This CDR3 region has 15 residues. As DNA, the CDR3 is TGTGCCAGCAGTTACTTGGCGGGAGGGCAATTTGAGCAGTTCTTC. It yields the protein CASSYLAGGQFEQFF.

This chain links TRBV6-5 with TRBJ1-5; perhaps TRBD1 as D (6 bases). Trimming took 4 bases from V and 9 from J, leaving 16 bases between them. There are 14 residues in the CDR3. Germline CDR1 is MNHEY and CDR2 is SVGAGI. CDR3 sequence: CASSSRGGLRPQHF. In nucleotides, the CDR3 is TGTGCCAGCAGTTCGCGGGGGGGCCTTAGGCCCCAGCATTTT.

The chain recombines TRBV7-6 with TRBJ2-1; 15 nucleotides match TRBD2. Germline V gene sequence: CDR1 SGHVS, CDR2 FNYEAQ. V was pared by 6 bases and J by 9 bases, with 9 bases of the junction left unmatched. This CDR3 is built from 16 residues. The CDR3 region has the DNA TGTGCCAGCAGTCCTCCGGGACTAGCGGGAGGAACTGAGCAGTTCTTC. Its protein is CASSPPGLAGGTEQFF.

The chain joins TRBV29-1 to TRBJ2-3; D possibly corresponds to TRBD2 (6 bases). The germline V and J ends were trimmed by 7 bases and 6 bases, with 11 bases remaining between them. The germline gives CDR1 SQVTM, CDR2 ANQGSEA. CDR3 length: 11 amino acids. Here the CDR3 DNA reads TGCAGCGGGGACTGGTTCGATACGCAGTATTTT. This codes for CSGDWFDTQYF.

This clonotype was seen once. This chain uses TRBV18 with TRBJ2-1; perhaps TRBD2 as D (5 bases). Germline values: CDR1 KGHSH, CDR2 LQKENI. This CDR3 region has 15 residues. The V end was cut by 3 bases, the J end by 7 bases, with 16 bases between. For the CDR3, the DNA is TGTGCCAGCTCACCGACGACGGGAAGGGAAAATGAGCAGTTCTTC. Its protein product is CASSPTTGRENEQFF.